This entry is about one TCR beta chain. The target antigen is unknown. Here immunoSEQ multiplex PCR was the method, and the copy in TCRdb shows in-frame clones only, minus some. The data hold tens of thousands of clones, with 85% to 95% observed a single time. This CDR3 spans 15 amino acids. Germline CDR1 reads GTSNPN; CDR2 reads SVGIG (reference sequence). The V end lost 0 bases, the J end lost 6 bases, and 18 bases lay between the germline ends. These data are taken from a study of cytomegalovirus exposure and HLA in healthy donors. At the level of the study: The same platform used for the 500 to 850 first-cohort repertoires was also used for the 90 to 150 validation repertoires, as a later analysis reported. Study observations and caveats: The study put 160 or so TCR beta chains on its list as cytomegalovirus-associated. It was reportedly the case that the classifier diagnosed cytomegalovirus status with high specificity and sensitivity. While the bulk of TCR sequences proved rare, some public TCRs turned up in many donors.

The source of this sequence is a woman aged 18-29 years in good health and CMV-seropositive. The chain carries TRBV30 and TRBJ2-7; tentative D call: TRBD2 (5 bases). Sample: PBMCs. The CDR3 sequence is CAWSVRRATTGEQYF. The CDR3 nucleotides are TGTGCCTGGAGTGTACGGCGGGCAACCACGGGCGAGCAGTACTTC.